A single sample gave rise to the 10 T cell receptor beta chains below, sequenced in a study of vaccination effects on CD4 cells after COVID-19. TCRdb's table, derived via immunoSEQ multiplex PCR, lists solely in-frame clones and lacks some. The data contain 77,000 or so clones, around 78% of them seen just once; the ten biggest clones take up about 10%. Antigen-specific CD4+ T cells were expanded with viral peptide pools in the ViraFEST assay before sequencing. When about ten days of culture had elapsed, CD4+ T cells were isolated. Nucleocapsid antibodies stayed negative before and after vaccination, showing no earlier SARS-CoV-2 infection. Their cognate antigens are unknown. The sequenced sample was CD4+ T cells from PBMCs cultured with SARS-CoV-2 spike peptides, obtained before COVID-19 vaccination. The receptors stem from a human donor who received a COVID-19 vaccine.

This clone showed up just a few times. The CDR3 DNA reads TGCGCCAGCAGCGCCACAATGGGGAATTCACCCCTCCACTTT. Its protein product is CASSATMGNSPLHF. The rearrangement links TRBV4-1 to TRBJ1-6; D unresolved. CDR3 size: 14 residues. Trimming removed 5 bases at V and 7 bases at J, with 12 bases between. The germline V gene has CDR1 MGHRA and CDR2 YSYEKL.

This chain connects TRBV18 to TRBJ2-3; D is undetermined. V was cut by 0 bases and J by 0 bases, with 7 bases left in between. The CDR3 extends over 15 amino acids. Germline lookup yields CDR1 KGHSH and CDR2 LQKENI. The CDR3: CASSPPGTSTDTQYF. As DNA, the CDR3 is TGTGCCAGCTCACCACCGGGAACTAGCACAGATACGCAGTATTTT. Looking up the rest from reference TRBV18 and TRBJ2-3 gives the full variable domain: NAGVMQNPRHLVRRRGQEARLRCSPMKGHSHVYWYRQLPEEGLKFMVYLQKENIIDESGMPKERFSAEFPKEGPSILRIQQVVRGDSAAYFCASSPPGTSTDTQYFGPGTRLTVL.

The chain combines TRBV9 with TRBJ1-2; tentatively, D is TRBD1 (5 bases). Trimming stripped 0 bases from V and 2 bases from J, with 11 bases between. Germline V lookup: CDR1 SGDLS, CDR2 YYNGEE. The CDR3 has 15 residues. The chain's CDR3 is CASSVGAGMNYGYTF. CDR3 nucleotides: TGTGCCAGCAGCGTAGGGGCAGGGATGAACTATGGCTACACCTTC. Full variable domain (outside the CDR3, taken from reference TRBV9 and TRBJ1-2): DSGVTQTPKHLITATGQRVTLRCSPRSGDLSVYWYQQSLDQGLQFLIQYYNGEERAKGNILERFSAQQFPDLHSELNLSSLELGDSALYFCASSVGAGMNYGYTFGSGTRLTVV.

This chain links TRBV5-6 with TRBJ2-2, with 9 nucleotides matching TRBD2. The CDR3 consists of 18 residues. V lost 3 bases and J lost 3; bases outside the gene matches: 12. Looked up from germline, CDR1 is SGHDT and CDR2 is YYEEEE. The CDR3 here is CASSYTRGKRGDTGELFF. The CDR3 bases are TGTGCCAGCAGCTATACTCGGGGGAAGCGGGGGGACACCGGGGAGCTGTTTTTT.

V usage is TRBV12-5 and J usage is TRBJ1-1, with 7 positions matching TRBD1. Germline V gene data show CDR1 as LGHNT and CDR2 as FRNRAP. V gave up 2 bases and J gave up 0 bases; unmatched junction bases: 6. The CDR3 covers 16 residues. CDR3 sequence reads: CASGLTSTGLNTEAFF. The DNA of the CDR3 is TGTGCTAGTGGTTTGACCTCGACAGGGTTGAACACTGAAGCTTTCTTT. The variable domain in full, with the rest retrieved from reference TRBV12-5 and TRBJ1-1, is DARVTQTPRHKVTEMGQEVTMRCQPILGHNTVFWYRQTMMQGLELLAYFRNRAPLDDSGMPKDRFSAEMPDATLATLKIQPSEPRDSAVYFCASGLTSTGLNTEAFFGQGTRLTVV.

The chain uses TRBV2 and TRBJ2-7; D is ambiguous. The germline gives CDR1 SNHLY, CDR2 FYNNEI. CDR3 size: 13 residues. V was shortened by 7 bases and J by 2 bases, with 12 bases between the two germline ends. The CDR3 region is CASNRQGTYEQYV. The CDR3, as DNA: TGTGCCAGCAACCGACAAGGCACCTACGAGCAGTACGTC.

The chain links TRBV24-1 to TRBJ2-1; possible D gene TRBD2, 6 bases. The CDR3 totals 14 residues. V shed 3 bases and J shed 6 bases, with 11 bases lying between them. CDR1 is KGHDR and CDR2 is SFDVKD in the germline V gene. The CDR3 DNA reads TGTGCCACCAGTGATAGCCGGGACTTCAATGAGCAGTTCTTC. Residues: CATSDSRDFNEQFF.

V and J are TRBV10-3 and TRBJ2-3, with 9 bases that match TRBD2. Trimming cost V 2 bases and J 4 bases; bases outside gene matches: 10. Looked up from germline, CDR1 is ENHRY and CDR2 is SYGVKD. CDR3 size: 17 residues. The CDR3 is CAISEGSGAGGADTQYF. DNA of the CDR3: TGTGCCATCAGTGAGGGATCGGGCGCGGGGGGGGCAGATACGCAGTATTTT.

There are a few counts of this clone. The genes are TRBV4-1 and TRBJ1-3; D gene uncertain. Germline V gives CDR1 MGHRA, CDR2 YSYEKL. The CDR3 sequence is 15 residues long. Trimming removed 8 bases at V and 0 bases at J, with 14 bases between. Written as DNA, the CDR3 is TGCGCCAGCGCGTCGCAGGCCAGCTCTGGAAACACCATATATTTT. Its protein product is CASASQASSGNTIYF.

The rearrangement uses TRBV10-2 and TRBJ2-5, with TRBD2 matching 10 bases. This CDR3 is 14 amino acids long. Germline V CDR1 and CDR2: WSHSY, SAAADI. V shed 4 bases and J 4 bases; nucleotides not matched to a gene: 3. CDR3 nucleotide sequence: TGCGCCAGCAGTGTGTCTAGCGGGGGAGAGACCCAGTACTTC. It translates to CASSVSSGGETQYF.